This T cell receptor (beta chain) derives from a study of identical twins. Study findings and constraints: While abundant cord blood beta clonotypes carried fewer insertions, memory repertoires showed no such pattern. For monozygotic twins, models underestimated out-of-frame TCR alpha sharing.

TCRdb independently ran MiXCR on the 5' RACE reads; one entry per CDR3 protein. The sample consists of 250,000 to 350,000 distinct CDR3 sequences, 8% to 9.5% of them appearing once. This clonotype was seen a few times. Its antigen is not known. Every donor was a healthy Caucasian. These data were also filed under a second study, of yellow fever vaccine responses in identical twins.

The clonotype comes from a woman in her late teens or twenties in good health. The sequencing sample was made of CD8+ T cells sorted from blood.

Here the CDR3 DNA reads TGCAGTGCTAGAGATTCCCAGCGGGAGATCAATGAGCAGTTCTTC. This translates into CSARDSQREINEQFF. The chain links TRBV20-1 to TRBJ2-1; 8 bases are a match to TRBD2. The CDR3 is 15 amino acids. Germline V gene data show CDR1 as DFQATT and CDR2 as SNEGSKA (reference sequence). V was clipped by 0 bases and J by 6 bases; unmatched bases: 7.